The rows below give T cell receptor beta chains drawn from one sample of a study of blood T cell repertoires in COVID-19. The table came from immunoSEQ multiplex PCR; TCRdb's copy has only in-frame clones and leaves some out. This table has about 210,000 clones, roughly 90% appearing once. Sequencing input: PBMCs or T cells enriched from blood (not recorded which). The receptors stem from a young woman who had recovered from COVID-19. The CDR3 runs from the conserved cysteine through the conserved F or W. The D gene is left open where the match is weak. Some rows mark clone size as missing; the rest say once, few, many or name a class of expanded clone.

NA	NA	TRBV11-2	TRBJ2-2	TGTGCCAGCAGCTTAGAGGTGCGTGACACCGGGGAGCTGTTTTTT	CASSLEVRDTGELFF
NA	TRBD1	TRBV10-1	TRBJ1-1	TGCGCCAGCAGTCCTCCAGGGGGCGAAGGGAACACTGAAGCTTTCTTT	CASSPPGGEGNTEAFF
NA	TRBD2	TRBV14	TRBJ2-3	TGTGCCAGCAGCCCCTTAGCGGGAGATAGAACGGATACGCAGTATTTT	CASSPLAGDRTDTQYF
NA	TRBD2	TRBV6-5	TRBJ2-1	TGTGCCAGCTGGGGCGGGGGGGTAGTGTATAATGAGCAGTTCTTC	CASWGGGVVYNEQFF
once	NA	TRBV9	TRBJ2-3	TGTGCCAGCAGCGTAGTCGGCAGGGGACTACCCACAGATACGCAGTATTTT	CASSVVGRGLPTDTQYF
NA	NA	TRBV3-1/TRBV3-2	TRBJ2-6	TGTGCCAGCAGCCCCTCGGGCTCTGGGGCCAACGTCCTGACTTTC	CASSPSGSGANVLTF
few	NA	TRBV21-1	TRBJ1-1	TGTGCCAGCAAAGGGAGGGGACGGAACATGAACACTGAAGCTTTCTTT	CASKGRGRNMNTEAFF
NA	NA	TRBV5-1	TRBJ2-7	TGCGCCAGCAGCCCCGAGGGCAACTACTACTCCTACGAGCAGTACTTC	CASSPEGNYYSYEQYF
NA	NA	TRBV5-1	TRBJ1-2	TGCGCCTCCCGACAGGACCAGAACTATGGCTACACCTTC	CASRQDQNYGYTF
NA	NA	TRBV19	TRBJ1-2	TGTGCCAGTAGTATTGGGGCAGACGCGCGAGGCTACACCTTC	CASSIGADARGYTF
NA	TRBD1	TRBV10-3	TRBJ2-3	TGTGCCATCAGCGAGGGACAGGGACTCACAGATACGCAGTATTTT	CAISEGQGLTDTQYF
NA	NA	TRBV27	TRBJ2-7	TGTGCCAGCAGTTTCTCCCGTTCCTACGAGCAGTACTTC	CASSFSRSYEQYF
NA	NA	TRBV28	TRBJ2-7	TGTGCCAGCAGCTCTCAGGGCTCCCGGGACGAGCAGTACTTC	CASSSQGSRDEQYF
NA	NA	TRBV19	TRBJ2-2	TGTGCCAGTAGTACCTTAAACACCGGGGAGCTGTTTTTT	CASSTLNTGELFF
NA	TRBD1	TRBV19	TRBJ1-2	TGTGCCAGTAGTCTACAGGGGGTCGAAGGCTACACCTTC	CASSLQGVEGYTF
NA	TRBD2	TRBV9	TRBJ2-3	TGTGCCAGCAGCCCCCGACTAGCGGGGAAGGCAGATACGCAGTATTTT	CASSPRLAGKADTQYF
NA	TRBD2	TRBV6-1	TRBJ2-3	TGTGCCAGCAGTGATTACGGGGGGAACACAGATACGCAGTATTTT	CASSDYGGNTDTQYF
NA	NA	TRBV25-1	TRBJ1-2	TGTGCCAGCAGAACCCAACAGTGGCCTTATGGCTACACCTTC	CASRTQQWPYGYTF
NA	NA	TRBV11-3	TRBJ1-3	TGTGCCAGCAGCTCGTCGCGGGGGACCGCTGGAAACACCATATATTTT	CASSSSRGTAGNTIYF
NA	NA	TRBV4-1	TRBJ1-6	TGCGCCAGCAGCCAACTACAGGGCTCGGATAATTCACCCCTCCACTTT	CASSQLQGSDNSPLHF